The entry below describes one TCR beta chain. Its antigen is not known. The sample comes from a study of CD8 T cells in Susac syndrome. As for the study in general: At the time their blood was drawn, patients with Susac syndrome were either therapy-naive, on corticosteroids (with some of them also receiving intravenous immunoglobulin), or on intravenous immunoglobulin alone.

Germline-derived CDR1 and CDR2 are MNHEY and SMNVEV (reference sequence). The CDR3 loop spans 15 amino acids. V was clipped by 5 bases and J by 6 bases, with 20 bases between them. With random hexamers, reverse transcription was performed on 0.5 to 1 ug of RNA. Coverage of TCR beta CDR3 amplification by immunoSEQ multiplex PCR extended to 54 Vbeta and 13 Jbeta. MiXCR, run by TCRdb on the immunoSEQ multiplex PCR reads, gives a single entry per CDR3 protein. The sample has more than 100,000 distinct CDR3 sequences; roughly 94% are singletons. Findings and limits, study-wide: Clonal CD8+ expansion in Susac was highest in TEMRA cells and active patients. Approximately 16 Susac-specific public clones were found in total CD8+ repertoires and five in CD8+ TEMRA repertoires.

The receptor was isolated from a human donor with Susac syndrome. The chain couples TRBV27 to TRBJ2-7; tentative D call: TRBD1 (6 bases). The sequenced sample consisted of CD8+ T cells from PBMCs. CDR3 DNA: TGTGCCAGCAGTACCTCTGGGGGCGGGTGGACCGAGCAGTACTTC. Translated, it gives CASSTSGGGWTEQYF.